These 5 T cell receptor beta chains came from one sample sequenced in a study of read filtering for tumor transcriptome and immune sequencing. This library used roughly 400 ng RNA and molecular barcoded adaptors spanning alpha/delta and beta/gamma chains. TCRdb redid the calling of the reads with MiXCR, one entry per CDR3 protein. Counted here are tens of thousands of distinct CDR3 sequences, 20% occurring once; the ten biggest clones make up 30% to 45%. Sample: a population of CD138-negative cells sorted from bone marrow. The receptors come from a donor aged 40 or over with multiple myeloma.

In this sample, this clonotype turned up many times. The CDR3 loop is CAWTNMAGLSNEQFF. CDR3 coding DNA: TGTGCCTGGACTAATATGGCGGGATTGTCCAATGAGCAGTTCTTC. The chain has TRBV30 and TRBJ2-1, with a weak D call TRBD2 (6 bases). The V gene's germline CDR1 is GTSNPN and CDR2 SVGIG (reference sequence). The CDR3 runs to 15 residues. Trimming cost V 4 bases and J 6 bases, with 19 bases left between them. The complete variable domain, with remaining parts taken from reference TRBV30 and TRBJ2-1, reads SQTIHQWPATLVQPVGSPLSLECTVEGTSNPNLYWYRQAAGRGLQLLFYSVGIGQISSEVPQNLSASRPQDRQFILSSKKLLLSDSGFYLCAWTNMAGLSNEQFFGPGTRLTVL.

A remark on this clonotype: At one boundary the junction diverges from the germline segment, which might be a read error. The chain combines TRBV28 with TRBJ2-2; 7 bases match TRBD2. The CDR3 is 13 amino acids. CDR1 and CDR2 (germline): MDHEN, SYDVKM. CDR3 region: CASRRDYAGVLFF. CDR3 DNA: TGTGCCAGCAGGCGGGACTACGCCGGGGTGCTGTTTTTT.

This clonotype was recorded at least ten times. The rearrangement joins TRBV20-1 to TRBJ1-1, with 7 nucleotides matching TRBD1. The V gene's germline CDR1 is DFQATT and CDR2 SNEGSKA (reference sequence). The length of the CDR3 is 14 residues. Trimming at V came to 4 bases and at J to 1 base, leaving 6 bases not matched to a gene. CDR3 DNA: TGCAGTGCTATTGGGGGACAGCGGAACACTGAAGCTTTCTTT. Amino acid sequence: CSAIGGQRNTEAFF.

At least ten counts were recorded for this clonotype. This rearrangement joins TRBV20-1 to TRBJ2-1; 12 bases align to TRBD2. V lost 5 bases and J lost 4; bases outside the gene matches: 6. CDR3 length: 15 amino acids. Germline CDR1 reads DFQATT; CDR2 reads SNEGSKA (reference sequence). The CDR3 DNA is TGCAGTGCTCGACTAGCGGGAGACCTATACAATGAGCAGTTCTTC. Translation gives CSARLAGDLYNEQFF.

There are many counts of this clonotype. This rearrangement joins TRBV4-3 to TRBJ1-4, with 7 bases aligning to TRBD1. Trimming took 6 bases from V and 8 from J; bases not matched to a gene: 9. The CDR3 sequence is 14 residues long. In germline, CDR1 is LGHNA, CDR2 YSLEER. DNA of the CDR3: TGCGCCAGCAGATCCGACAGGGTAGGAGAAAAACTGTTTTTT. Translating gives CASRSDRVGEKLFF.